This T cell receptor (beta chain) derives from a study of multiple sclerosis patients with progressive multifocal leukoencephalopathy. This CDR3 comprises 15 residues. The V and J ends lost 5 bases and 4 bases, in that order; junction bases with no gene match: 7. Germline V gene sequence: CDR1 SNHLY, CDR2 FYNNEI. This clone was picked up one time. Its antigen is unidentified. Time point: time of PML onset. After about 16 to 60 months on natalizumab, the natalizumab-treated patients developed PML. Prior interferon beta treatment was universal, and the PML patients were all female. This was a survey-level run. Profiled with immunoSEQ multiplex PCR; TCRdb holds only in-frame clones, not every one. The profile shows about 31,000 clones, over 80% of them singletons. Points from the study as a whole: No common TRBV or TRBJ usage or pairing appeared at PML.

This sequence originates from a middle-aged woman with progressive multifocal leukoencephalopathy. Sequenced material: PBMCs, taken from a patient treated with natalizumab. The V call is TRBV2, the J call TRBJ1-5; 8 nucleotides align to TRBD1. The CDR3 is CASSWVGTGNQPQHF. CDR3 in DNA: TGTGCCAGCAGTTGGGTTGGGACAGGTAATCAGCCCCAGCATTTT.